One sample yielded the 9 T cell receptor beta chains listed below, sequenced in a study of OX40 agonist ivuxolimab in advanced cancers. Only in-frame clones appear in the TCRdb table, and some are missing; sequencing was by immunoSEQ multiplex PCR. This sample has 55,000 to 85,000 clones; about 90% occur once, and the top ten carry about 0.31%. Sequences were derived from CD4+ or CD8+ T cells sorted from blood, sampled in a trial of the OX40 agonist ivuxolimab. Source of these receptors: an adult with an advanced solid tumor such as melanoma, head and neck, liver or kidney cancer.

The chain is built from TRBV19 and TRBJ2-7; unclear D gene. CDR3 size: 13 residues. Germline CDR1 LNHDA, CDR2 SQIVND (reference sequence). V lost 0 bases and J lost 8, with 11 bases in between. The CDR3 sequence: CASSIDISTKQYF. CDR3 DNA: TGTGCCAGTAGTATAGACATTTCTACGAAGCAGTACTTC.

The chain employs TRBV21-1 and TRBJ1-4. TRBV21-1 is noted as a pseudogene. CDR3 length equals 20 residues. CDR3 in amino acids: CASSVSRWPGQTLSNEKLFF. The CDR3 DNA is TGTGCCAGCAGCGTGAGCAGGTGGCCGGGTCAAACCTTGTCTAATGAAAAACTGTTTTTT.

This chain uses TRBV9 with TRBJ1-1; D might be TRBD1 (5 bases). This CDR3 is 15 amino acids long. Per germline, CDR1 SGDLS and CDR2 YYNGEE. The V gene lost 4 bases and the J gene lost 0 bases, with 13 bases spanning the gap. The CDR3 DNA sequence: TGTGCCAGCAGCACCCCCAAGGGGATGAACACTGAAGCTTTCTTT. Its translation: CASSTPKGMNTEAFF.

The V gene is TRBV5-6, the J gene TRBJ2-5; a weak D match, TRBD2 (6 bases). The tail of the sequence fits TRBJ2-7 better, so the J call may be wrong. This CDR3 has 14 amino acids. Germline V lookup: CDR1 SGHDT, CDR2 YYEEEE. In nucleotides, the CDR3 is TGTGCCAGCAGCTCGGACGGGAGATTCTACGAGCAGTACTTC. It translates to CASSSDGRFYEQYF.

Points on this clone: One end of the junction fails to match germline, which may point to a read error. The chain is built from TRBV14 and TRBJ2-7; D may be TRBD2 (6 bases). This CDR3 region has 13 residues. The germline CDR1 and CDR2 sequences are SGHDN and FVKESK. Here the CDR3 DNA reads TGTGCCAGCAGACAATTAGCGGACCTCACGGATATGTTC. Translation: CASRQLADLTDMF. Full variable domain (remainder filled in from reference TRBV14 and TRBJ2-7): EAGVTQFPSHSVIEKGQTVTLRCDPISGHDNLYWYRRVMGKEIKFLLHFVKESKQDESGMPNNRFLAERTGGTYSTLKVQPAELEDSGVYFCASRQLADLTDMFGPGTRLTVT.

The V and J genes are TRBV9 and TRBJ2-7; D possibly corresponds to TRBD2 (6 bases). The CDR3 consists of 14 residues. V was shortened by 0 bases and J by 6 bases, with 13 bases between the two germline ends. The germline CDR1 and CDR2 sequences are SGDLS and YYNGEE. The chain's CDR3 is CASSVEGGFGEQYF. In DNA form, the CDR3 reads TGTGCCAGCAGCGTAGAGGGAGGTTTTGGCGAGCAGTACTTC. Combining the CDR3 with reference TRBV9 and TRBJ2-7 gives the whole variable domain DSGVTQTPKHLITATGQRVTLRCSPRSGDLSVYWYQQSLDQGLQFLIQYYNGEERAKGNILERFSAQQFPDLHSELNLSSLELGDSALYFCASSVEGGFGEQYFGPGTRLTVT.

The chain couples TRBV29-1 to TRBJ2-1; D is possibly TRBD1 (6 bases). CDR3 size: 16 residues. V was pared by 2 bases and J by 6 bases, with 20 bases between. Germline CDR1 and CDR2: SQVTM and ANQGSEA. CDR3 DNA sequence: TGCAGCGTTGAACCAGGGGCACGGGTAAGGGGCAATGAGCAGTTCTTC. Protein product: CSVEPGARVRGNEQFF.

This clone was counted once. This chain uses TRBV2 with TRBJ1-1; D is undetermined. V lost 8 bases, J lost 5 bases, and 15 bases lay in between. Germline values: CDR1 SNHLY, CDR2 FYNNEI. This CDR3 is built from 13 residues. The CDR3 sequence is CASYEGRATEAFF. As DNA, the CDR3 is TGTGCCAGCTATGAGGGAAGAGCGACTGAAGCTTTCTTT.

The V and J genes are TRBV9 and TRBJ2-1; the D gene could be TRBD1 or TRBD2 (7 bases each). V was cut by 4 bases and J by 11 bases, with 25 bases left in between. This CDR3 region has 16 residues. The germline V gene encodes CDR1 SGDLS and CDR2 YYNGEE. CDR3 sequence reads: CASSPQGGLGFEQQFF. CDR3 bases: TGTGCCAGCAGCCCCCAGGGGGGGCTAGGTTTTGAGCAGCAGTTCTTC.